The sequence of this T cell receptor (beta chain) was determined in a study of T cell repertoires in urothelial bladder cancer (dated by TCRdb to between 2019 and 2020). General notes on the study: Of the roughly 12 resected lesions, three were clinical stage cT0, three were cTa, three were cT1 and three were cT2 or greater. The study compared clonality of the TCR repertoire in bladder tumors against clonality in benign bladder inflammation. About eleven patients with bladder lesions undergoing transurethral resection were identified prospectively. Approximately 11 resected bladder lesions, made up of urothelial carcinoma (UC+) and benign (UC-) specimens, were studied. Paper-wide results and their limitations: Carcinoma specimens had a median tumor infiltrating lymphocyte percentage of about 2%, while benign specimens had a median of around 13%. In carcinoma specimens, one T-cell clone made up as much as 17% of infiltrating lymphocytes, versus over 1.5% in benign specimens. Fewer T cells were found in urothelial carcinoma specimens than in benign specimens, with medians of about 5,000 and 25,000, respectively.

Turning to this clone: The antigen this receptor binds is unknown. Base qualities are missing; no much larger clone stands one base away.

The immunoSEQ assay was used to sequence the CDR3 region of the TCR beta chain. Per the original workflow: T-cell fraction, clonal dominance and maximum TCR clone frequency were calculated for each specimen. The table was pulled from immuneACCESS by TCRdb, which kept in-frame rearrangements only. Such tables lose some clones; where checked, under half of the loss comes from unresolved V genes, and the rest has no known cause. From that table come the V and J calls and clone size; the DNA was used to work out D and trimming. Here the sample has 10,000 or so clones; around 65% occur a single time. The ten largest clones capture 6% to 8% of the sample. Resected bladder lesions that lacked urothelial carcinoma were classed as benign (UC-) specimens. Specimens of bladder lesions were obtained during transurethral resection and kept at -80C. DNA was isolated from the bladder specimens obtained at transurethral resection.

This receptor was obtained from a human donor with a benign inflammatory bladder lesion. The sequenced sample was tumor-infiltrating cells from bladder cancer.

The nucleotides are TGCGCCAGCAGCCCGGGAGTTCAAGAGACCCAGTACTTC. Translated, this gives CASSPGVQETQYF. The chain joins TRBV5-1 to TRBJ2-5; the D gene is perhaps TRBD2, from 6 matching bases. From a lookup of the germline V gene, CDR1 and CDR2 are SGHRS and YFSETQ. A distance of 9 bases separates the germline ends of V and J, which lose 4 bases and 2 bases respectively. The CDR3 spans 13 residues, from the cysteine through the phenylalanine. Here the CDR3 DNA is all that survives: 39 bases in frame from base 1.